These 26 T cell receptor beta chains were all obtained from the same sample, sequenced in a study of spatial heterogeneity in lung cancer. Time point indicated: sample taken at primary tumor resection. Sequencing of whole RNA from tumor, nontumor lung or frozen PBMC involved no sorting. TCRdb processed the 5' RACE reads anew with MiXCR; each CDR3 protein has one entry. The sample has more than 35,000 distinct CDR3 sequences; roughly 5% are singletons. The sequencing here drew on PBMCs, taken at surgery. These receptors came from a female donor with early-stage non-small cell lung cancer.

This clonotype was counted many times. The V and J genes are TRBV7-9 and TRBJ2-1; TRBD2 matches 8 bases. The V and J ends lost 5 bases and 8 bases, in that order; junction bases with no gene match: 11. The CDR3 runs to 15 residues. Germline CDR1 and CDR2: SEHNR and FQNEAQ (reference sequence). CDR3 in DNA: TGTGCCAGCAGCCCCCGTGATAGCGGGAAGGATGAGCAGTTCTTC. This codes for CASSPRDSGKDEQFF.

This clonotype showed up many times. The rearrangement joins TRBV29-1 to TRBJ2-3; TRBD2 agrees at 9 bases. V was pared by 6 bases and J by 4 bases, with 8 bases of the junction left unmatched. The CDR3 spans 14 residues. Germline values: CDR1 SQVTM, CDR2 ANQGSEA. The CDR3 protein is CSVNGPSGADTQYF. CDR3 coding DNA: TGCAGCGTAAATGGGCCTAGCGGGGCAGATACGCAGTATTTT.

There are a few counts of this clonotype. The chain combines TRBV12-3 or TRBV12-4 with TRBJ1-1; 9 positions agree with TRBD1. This CDR3 spans 15 amino acids. Trimming at V came to 6 bases and at J to 2 bases, leaving 7 bases not matched to a gene. The CDR3 loop reads CASRYTGGANTEAFF. The CDR3 DNA reads TGTGCCAGCAGATATACAGGGGGCGCAAACACTGAAGCTTTCTTT.

This clonotype was found many times. The chain recombines TRBV20-1 with TRBJ2-3, with TRBD1 matching 7 bases. Trimming took 1 base from V and 4 from J; bases not matched to a gene: 5. The CDR3 totals 14 residues. From germline, CDR1 is DFQATT and CDR2 SNEGSKA (reference sequence). The CDR3 is CSARVGTGADTQYF. For the CDR3, the DNA is TGCAGTGCTAGAGTCGGAACAGGGGCAGATACGCAGTATTTT.

This clonotype was counted a few times. The genes are TRBV7-9 and TRBJ1-6; possible D gene TRBD1, 5 bases. Trimming cost V 1 base and J 9 bases, with 13 bases left between them. CDR1 SEHNR and CDR2 FQNEAQ come from the germline V gene (reference sequence). The CDR3 sequence is 15 residues long. CDR3 region: CASSLGGDGSSPLHF. CDR3 DNA: TGTGCCAGCAGCTTAGGGGGGGACGGGAGTTCACCCCTCCACTTT.

This clonotype showed up many times. This sequence joins TRBV29-1 and TRBJ1-2; 7 positions match TRBD1. Germline V gene sequence: CDR1 SQVTM, CDR2 ANQGSEA. This CDR3 spans 11 amino acids. Trimming removed 7 bases from V and 3 bases from J; junction bases left unmatched: 2. The CDR3 here is CSGGTDYGYTF. In nucleotides, the CDR3 is TGCAGCGGTGGGACAGACTATGGCTACACCTTC.

At least ten counts were recorded for this clonotype. For the CDR3, the DNA is TGTGCCAGCAGTTTAACCGGGACGGGGACCCAGTACTTC. This translates into CASSLTGTGTQYF. The V call is TRBV27, the J call TRBJ2-5; D is perhaps TRBD1 or TRBD2 (5 bases each). There are 13 residues in the CDR3. V dropped 2 bases and J dropped 7 bases, with 11 bases sitting between them. Germline CDR1 reads MNHEY; CDR2 reads SMNVEV (reference sequence).

This clonotype showed up many times. The chain employs TRBV5-1 and TRBJ1-6; 10 bases match TRBD1. The CDR3 is 15 residues long. V shed 4 bases and J 5 bases; nucleotides not matched to a gene: 3. From germline, CDR1 is SGHRS and CDR2 YFSETQ. As DNA, the CDR3 is TGCGCCAGCAGCCGGACAGGGGGAAATAATTCACCCCTCCACTTT. Protein: CASSRTGGNNSPLHF.

The V gene is TRBV10-3, the J gene TRBJ2-1; 14 nucleotides align to TRBD2. Germline V gives CDR1 ENHRY, CDR2 SYGVKD. The V gene end was trimmed by 6 bases and the J gene end by 5 bases; junction bases not matched to a gene: 12. The CDR3 extends over 18 amino acids. As DNA, the CDR3 is TGTGCCATCAGCATGGGACTAGCGGGAGTTGGGAGGGACAATGAGCAGTTCTTC. Its translation is CAISMGLAGVGRDNEQFF.

This clonotype occurred many times. The conserved phenylalanine or tryptophan is not found at the CDR3 terminus, so this likely reflects a read error. The chain couples TRBV5-1 to TRBJ2-5; no definite D call. CDR1 and CDR2 (germline): SGHRS, YFSETQ. The CDR3 totals 13 residues. With 1 base removed from V and 3 bases from J, the gap between germline ends came to 7 bases. The CDR3 nucleotides read TGCGCCAGCAGCTTGCTGGTAGAAGAGACCCAGTACTAC. This encodes CASSLLVEETQYY.

This clonotype was counted a few times. The chain carries TRBV20-1 and TRBJ1-2, with D possibly matching TRBD1 (6 bases). Germline V CDR1 and CDR2: DFQATT, SNEGSKA (reference sequence). Trimming removed 3 bases from V and 2 bases from J, with 13 bases in between. CDR3 length: 14 amino acids. In DNA, the CDR3 is TGCAGTGCTAGTGCTTCGAGGGGGAACTATGGCTACACCTTC. Protein product: CSASASRGNYGYTF.

This clonotype is labeled as medium-sized. This chain joins TRBV7-9 and TRBJ1-1; D may be TRBD1 (5 bases). Germline V lookup: CDR1 SEHNR, CDR2 FQNEAQ (reference sequence). The CDR3 totals 14 residues. With 5 bases removed from V and 2 bases from J, the gap between germline ends came to 12 bases. The CDR3 region is CASSAGLPNTEAFF. The CDR3 DNA follows: TGTGCCAGCAGCGCGGGACTTCCAAACACTGAAGCTTTCTTT.

This clonotype was detected ten times or more. The gene calls are TRBV7-9 and TRBJ2-2; D is undetermined. CDR1 is SEHNR, CDR2 FQNEAQ, per germline (reference sequence). The V and J ends lost 2 bases and 7 bases respectively, with 11 bases between them. The CDR3 contains 14 residues. The CDR3 is CASSLLRKGGELFF. The CDR3 nucleotides are TGTGCCAGCAGCTTACTGAGGAAGGGCGGGGAGCTGTTTTTT.

This clonotype was picked up many times. The chain combines TRBV7-3 with TRBJ2-2; D gene uncertain. The CDR3 sequence is 12 residues long. Trimming stripped 5 bases from V and 8 bases from J, with 9 bases between. Germline-derived CDR1 and CDR2 are SGHTA and FQGTGA. The CDR3 nucleotides are TGTGCCAGCAGCCCACTTGGGGGGGAGCTGTTTTTT. Translated, it gives CASSPLGGELFF.

This clonotype was seen at least ten times. The chain carries TRBV11-2 and TRBJ2-5; D call uncertain. The CDR3 sequence is 14 residues long. V was shortened by 0 bases and J by 2 bases, with 7 bases between the two germline ends. Germline V CDR1 and CDR2: SGHAT, FQNNGV. In DNA form, the CDR3 reads TGTGCCAGCAGCTTAGACCCCTATCAAGAGACCCAGTACTTC. Amino acid sequence: CASSLDPYQETQYF.

V is TRBV15 and J is TRBJ1-1; D not certain. CDR1 LNHNV and CDR2 YYDKDF come from the germline V gene (reference sequence). The CDR3 contains 13 residues. The ends were cut back, 4 bases at V and 4 bases at J, with 10 bases in the middle. CDR3 nucleotide sequence: TGTGCCACCAGCACACCTAGGGTCACTGAAGCTTTCTTT. Translating it yields CATSTPRVTEAFF.

This clonotype was seen many times. This chain joins TRBV4-3 and TRBJ2-7; a possible D gene is TRBD2 (7 bases). V was clipped by 5 bases and J by 5 bases, with 25 bases between them. The CDR3 covers 17 residues. Germline V gene lookup returns CDR1 LGHNA and CDR2 YSLEER. In nucleotides, the CDR3 is TGCGCCAGCAGCAGACGGGGGGCGACATGGGAAGGGGACGAGCAGTACTTC. Encoded protein: CASSRRGATWEGDEQYF.

This clonotype was counted at least ten times. V usage is TRBV27 and J usage is TRBJ2-7; 12 bases fit TRBD2. Germline-derived CDR1 and CDR2 are MNHEY and SMNVEV (reference sequence). V gave up 3 bases and J gave up 8 bases; unmatched junction bases: 5. The CDR3 totals 14 residues. CDR3 DNA sequence: TGTGCCAGCAGTTTGCTAGCGGGAGGGGACCAGCAGTACTTC. It encodes CASSLLAGGDQQYF.

Many counts were recorded for this clonotype. The J gene is TRBJ1-5, the V gene TRBV11-1; unclear D gene. V was pared by 8 bases and J by 5 bases, with 7 bases between. The V gene's germline CDR1 is SGHAT and CDR2 FQDESV (reference sequence). The CDR3 is made up of 11 amino acids. The CDR3 loop reads CASGAHQPQHF. The CDR3 DNA reads TGTGCCAGCGGCGCGCATCAGCCCCAGCATTTT.

This clonotype is labeled medium-sized. V and J are TRBV10-3 and TRBJ2-7, with a weak D call TRBD2 (7 bases). The CDR3 extends over 14 amino acids. In germline, CDR1 is ENHRY, CDR2 SYGVKD. The ends were cut back, 3 bases at V and 2 bases at J, with 11 bases in the middle. The CDR3 DNA follows: TGTGCCATCAGTGAACAGGGAGGGACCTACGAGCAGTACTTC. Protein: CAISEQGGTYEQYF.

Ten or more counts support this clonotype. V gene TRBV6-4 combines with J gene TRBJ1-6; D is possibly TRBD1 (5 bases). CDR3 size: 14 residues. Trimming took off 5 bases at V and 5 bases at J, with 10 bases between the two ends. Germline values: CDR1 MRHNA, CDR2 SNTAGT. Written as DNA, the CDR3 is TGTGCCAGCAGTAAGACAGCCGATAATTCACCCCTCCACTTT. Protein: CASSKTADNSPLHF.

This clonotype has at least ten counts. The CDR3 bases are TGTGCCAGCAGCTTAGCTGAGGGTTATGGCTACACCTTC. This sequence encodes CASSLAEGYGYTF. V is TRBV7-8 and J is TRBJ1-2; no clear D gene. The CDR3 has 13 residues. Trimming cost V 0 bases and J 5 bases, with 7 bases left between them. Germline V gene data show CDR1 as SGHVS and CDR2 as FQNEAQ.

Many counts were recorded for this clonotype. The chain recombines TRBV7-9 with TRBJ2-5, with 10 positions matching TRBD2. The CDR3 has 15 amino acids. V was pared by 5 bases and J by 5 bases, with 8 bases of the junction left unmatched. Germline V CDR1 and CDR2: SEHNR, FQNEAQ (reference sequence). CDR3: CASSPSERGGETQYF. The CDR3 DNA reads TGTGCCAGCAGCCCGTCGGAGCGGGGGGGGGAGACCCAGTACTTC.

This clonotype was counted ten times or more. The chain recombines TRBV23-1 with TRBJ2-7; unclear D gene. TRBV23-1 falls under the ORF class, with uncertain function. The V end was cut by 4 bases, the J end by 2 bases, with 9 bases between. The CDR3 loop spans 13 amino acids. CDR3 in DNA: TGCGCCAGCAGTCTCCCCCCCCCCTACGAGCAGTACTTC. Translating it yields CASSLPPPYEQYF.

This clonotype has a count of ten or more. CDR3 amino acids: CASSPTDGPEQFF. For the CDR3, the DNA is TGTGCCAGCAGCCCGACGGATGGGCCGGAGCAGTTCTTC. V and J are TRBV7-9 and TRBJ2-1; D gene ambiguous. Trimming removed 5 bases from V and 10 bases from J, with 15 bases in between. CDR1 is SEHNR, CDR2 FQNEAQ, per germline (reference sequence). The CDR3 sequence is 13 residues long.

In its sample, this clonotype was seen a few times. The chain couples TRBV20-1 to TRBJ2-7; maybe TRBD2 (6 bases). There are 15 residues in the CDR3. The germline V and J ends were trimmed by 5 bases and 4 bases, with 21 bases remaining between them. The germline gives CDR1 DFQATT, CDR2 SNEGSKA (reference sequence). The CDR3 protein is CSARRSGGASYEQYF. DNA for the CDR3: TGCAGTGCTCGCCGTTCGGGCGGGGCGTCGTACGAGCAGTACTTC.